Listed here is a single T cell receptor beta chain. Germline lookup yields CDR1 LNHDA and CDR2 SQIVND (reference sequence). V was cut by 1 base and J by 3 bases, with 15 bases left in between. The CDR3 consists of 16 residues. The data stem from a study of blood T cell repertoires in COVID-19. Study as a whole: Italy, Spain and the United States were the sources of the convalescent and acute COVID-19 samples. From T cells, B-cell-depleted T cells, or PBMCs came the material, which was cDNA or gDNA.

As handled by the study authors: Estimation of nucleated cell counts relied on the amplification of reference gene primers. Sequencing used immunoSEQ multiplex PCR; TCRdb keeps in-frame clones, though not all of them. That table supplies the V and J calls and clone size; D and trimming were determined from the DNA. The table includes fewer than 350,000 clones, around 81% detected once. The sequencing input was peripheral blood. The TCR comes from a woman aged 45-60 years with active or convalescent COVID-19. The V gene is TRBV19, the J gene TRBJ1-1, with D possibly matching TRBD1 (6 bases). DNA of the CDR3: TGTGCCAGTAGTATAGGGGGCAGGGGATGGGACACTGAAGCTTTCTTT. It is translated as CASSIGGRGWDTEAFF. The complete variable domain, with remaining parts taken from reference TRBV19 and TRBJ1-1, reads DGGITQSPKYLFRKEGQNVTLSCEQNLNHDAMYWYRQDPGQGLRLIYYSQIVNDFQKGDIAEGYSVSREKKESFPLTVTSAQKNPTAFYLCASSIGGRGWDTEAFFGQGTRLTVV.